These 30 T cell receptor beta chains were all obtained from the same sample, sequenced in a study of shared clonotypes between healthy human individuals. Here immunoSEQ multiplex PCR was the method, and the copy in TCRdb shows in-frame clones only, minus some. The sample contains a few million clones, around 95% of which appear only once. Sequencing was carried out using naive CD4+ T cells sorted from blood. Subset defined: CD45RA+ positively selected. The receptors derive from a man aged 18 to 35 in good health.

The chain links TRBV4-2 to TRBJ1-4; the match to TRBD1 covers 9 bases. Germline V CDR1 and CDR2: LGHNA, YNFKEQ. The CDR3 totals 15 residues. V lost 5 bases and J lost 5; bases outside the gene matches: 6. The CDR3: CASSGKTGGNEKLFF. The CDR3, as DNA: TGTGCCAGCAGCGGTAAGACAGGGGGAAATGAAAAACTGTTTTTT.

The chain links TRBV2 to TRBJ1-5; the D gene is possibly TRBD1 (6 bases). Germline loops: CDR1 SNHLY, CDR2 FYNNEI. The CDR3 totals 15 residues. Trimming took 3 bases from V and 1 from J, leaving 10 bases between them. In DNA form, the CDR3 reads TGTGCCAGCAGTGACTACAGGGCGAGCAATCAGCCCCAGCATTTT. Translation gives CASSDYRASNQPQHF.

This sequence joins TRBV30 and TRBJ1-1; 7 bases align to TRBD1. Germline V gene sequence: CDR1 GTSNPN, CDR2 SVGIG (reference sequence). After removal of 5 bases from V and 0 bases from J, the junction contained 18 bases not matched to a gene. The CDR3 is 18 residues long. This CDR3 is CAWVPGQTLQALNTEAFF. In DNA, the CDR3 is TGTGCCTGGGTCCCGGGACAGACTTTACAAGCGTTGAACACTGAAGCTTTCTTT.

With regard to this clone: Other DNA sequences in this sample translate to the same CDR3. The CDR3 DNA follows: TGTGCCTGGAGTGTAGTGGGAAGAGAGACCCAGTACTTC. Its protein product is CAWSVVGRETQYF. V gene TRBV30 combines with J gene TRBJ2-5; D remains unclear. The CDR3 consists of 13 residues. Trimming left V 0 bases short and J 4 bases short, with 9 bases between. The V gene's germline CDR1 is GTSNPN and CDR2 SVGIG (reference sequence).

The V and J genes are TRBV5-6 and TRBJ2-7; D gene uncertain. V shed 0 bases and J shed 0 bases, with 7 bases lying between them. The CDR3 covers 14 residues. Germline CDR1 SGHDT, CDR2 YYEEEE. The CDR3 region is CASSLAPTSYEQYF. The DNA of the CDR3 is TGTGCCAGCAGCTTGGCACCTACCTCCTACGAGCAGTACTTC.

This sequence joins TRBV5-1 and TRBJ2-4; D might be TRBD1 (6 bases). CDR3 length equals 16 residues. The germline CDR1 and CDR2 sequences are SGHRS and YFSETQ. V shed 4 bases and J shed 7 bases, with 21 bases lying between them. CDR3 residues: CASSPFGQPLGNIQYF. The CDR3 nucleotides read TGCGCCAGCAGCCCTTTCGGACAGCCCTTGGGGAACATTCAGTACTTC.

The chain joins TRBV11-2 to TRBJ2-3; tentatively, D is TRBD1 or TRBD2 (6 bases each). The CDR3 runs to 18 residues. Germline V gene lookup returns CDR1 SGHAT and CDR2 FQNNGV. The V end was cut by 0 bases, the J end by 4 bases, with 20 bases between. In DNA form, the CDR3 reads TGTGCCAGCAGCTTAGAAGGAGGGACGGGGGCCTTTGCAGATACGCAGTATTTT. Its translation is CASSLEGGTGAFADTQYF.

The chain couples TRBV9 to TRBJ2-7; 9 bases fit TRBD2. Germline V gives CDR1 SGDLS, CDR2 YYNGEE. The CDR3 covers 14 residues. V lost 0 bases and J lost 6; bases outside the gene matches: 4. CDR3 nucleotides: TGTGCCAGCAGCGTAGGCGGGGGGGCGACCGAGCAGTACTTC. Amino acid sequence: CASSVGGGATEQYF.

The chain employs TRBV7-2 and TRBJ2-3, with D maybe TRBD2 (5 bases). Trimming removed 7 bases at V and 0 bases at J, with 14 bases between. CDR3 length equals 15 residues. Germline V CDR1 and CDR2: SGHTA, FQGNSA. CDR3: CASTLAFASTDTQYF. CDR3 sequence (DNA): TGTGCCAGCACCCTAGCCTTCGCTAGCACAGATACGCAGTATTTT. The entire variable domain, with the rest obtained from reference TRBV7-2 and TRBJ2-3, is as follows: GAGVSQSPSNKVTEKGKDVELRCDPISGHTALYWYRQSLGQGLEFLIYFQGNSAPDKSGLPSDRFSAERTGGSVSTLTIQRTQQEDSAVYLCASTLAFASTDTQYFGPGTRLTVL.

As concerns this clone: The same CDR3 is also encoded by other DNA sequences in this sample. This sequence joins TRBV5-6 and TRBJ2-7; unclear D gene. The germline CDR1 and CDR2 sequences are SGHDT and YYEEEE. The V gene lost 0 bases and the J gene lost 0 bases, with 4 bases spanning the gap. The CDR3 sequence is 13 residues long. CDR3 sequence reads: CASSLGSSYEQYF. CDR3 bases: TGTGCCAGCAGCTTGGGGAGCTCCTACGAGCAGTACTTC. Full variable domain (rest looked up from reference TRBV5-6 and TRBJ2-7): DAGVTQSPTHLIKTRGQQVTLRCSPKSGHDTVSWYQQALGQGPQFIFQYYEEEERQRGNFPDRFSGHQFPNYSSELNVNALLLGDSALYLCASSLGSSYEQYFGPGTRLTVT.

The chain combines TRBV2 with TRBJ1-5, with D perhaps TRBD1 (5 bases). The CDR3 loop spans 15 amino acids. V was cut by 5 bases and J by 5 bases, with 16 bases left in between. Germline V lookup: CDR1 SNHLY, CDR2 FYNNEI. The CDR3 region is CASSYSGVGDQPQHF. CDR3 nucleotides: TGTGCCAGCAGTTACTCCGGGGTGGGGGATCAGCCCCAGCATTTT.

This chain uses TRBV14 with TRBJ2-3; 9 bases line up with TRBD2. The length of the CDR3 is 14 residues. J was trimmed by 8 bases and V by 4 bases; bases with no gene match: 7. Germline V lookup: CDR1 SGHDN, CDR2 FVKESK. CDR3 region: CASSLSSGAGTQYF. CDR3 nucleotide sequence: TGTGCCAGCAGCCTTTCTAGCGGGGCGGGTACGCAGTATTTT.

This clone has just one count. CDR3: CASSVQDHNSPLHF. In DNA form, the CDR3 reads TGTGCCAGTTCGGTCCAGGACCATAATTCACCCCTCCACTTT. The chain is built from TRBV9 and TRBJ1-6; D unclear. This CDR3 comprises 14 residues. The V gene lost 8 bases and the J gene lost 5 bases, with 14 bases spanning the gap. Germline CDR1 SGDLS, CDR2 YYNGEE. The whole variable domain, remainder taken from reference TRBV9 and TRBJ1-6, is DSGVTQTPKHLITATGQRVTLRCSPRSGDLSVYWYQQSLDQGLQFLIQYYNGEERAKGNILERFSAQQFPDLHSELNLSSLELGDSALYFCASSVQDHNSPLHFGNGTRLTVT.

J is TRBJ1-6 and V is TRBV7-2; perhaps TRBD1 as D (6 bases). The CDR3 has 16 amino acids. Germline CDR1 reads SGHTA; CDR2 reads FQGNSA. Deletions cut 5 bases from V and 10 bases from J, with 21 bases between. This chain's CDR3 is CASSPIIRGGESPLHF. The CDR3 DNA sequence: TGTGCCAGCAGCCCAATTATCAGGGGCGGTGAATCACCCCTCCACTTT.

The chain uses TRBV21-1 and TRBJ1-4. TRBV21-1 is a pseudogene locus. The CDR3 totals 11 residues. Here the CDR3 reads CASSKGSELFF. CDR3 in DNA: TGTGCCAGCAGCAAAGGATCTGAACTGTTTTTT.

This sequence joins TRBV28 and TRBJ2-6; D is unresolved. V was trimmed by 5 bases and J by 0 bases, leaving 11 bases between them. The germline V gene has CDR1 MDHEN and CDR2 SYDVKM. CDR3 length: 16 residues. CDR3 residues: CASSPWTASGANVLTF. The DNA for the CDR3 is TGTGCCAGCAGTCCCTGGACGGCCTCTGGGGCCAACGTCCTGACTTTC. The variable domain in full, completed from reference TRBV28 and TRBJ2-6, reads DVKVTQSSRYLVKRTGEKVFLECVQDMDHENMFWYRQDPGLGLRLIYFSYDVKMKEKGDIPEGYSVSREKKERFSLILESASTNQTSMYLCASSPWTASGANVLTFGAGSRLTVL.

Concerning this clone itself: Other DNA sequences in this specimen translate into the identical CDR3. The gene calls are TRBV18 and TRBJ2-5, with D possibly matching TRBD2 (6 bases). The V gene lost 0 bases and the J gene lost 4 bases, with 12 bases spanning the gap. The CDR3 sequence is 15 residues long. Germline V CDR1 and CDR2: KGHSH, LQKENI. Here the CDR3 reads CASSPPGRGGETQYF. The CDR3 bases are TGTGCCAGCTCACCACCGGGACGGGGAGGAGAGACCCAGTACTTC.

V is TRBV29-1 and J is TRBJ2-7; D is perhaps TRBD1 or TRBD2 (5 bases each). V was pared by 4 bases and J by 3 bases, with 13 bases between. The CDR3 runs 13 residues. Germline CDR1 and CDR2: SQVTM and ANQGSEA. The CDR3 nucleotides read TGCAGCGTTGGCTCGAGGGGAAACTACGAGCAGTACTTC. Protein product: CSVGSRGNYEQYF.

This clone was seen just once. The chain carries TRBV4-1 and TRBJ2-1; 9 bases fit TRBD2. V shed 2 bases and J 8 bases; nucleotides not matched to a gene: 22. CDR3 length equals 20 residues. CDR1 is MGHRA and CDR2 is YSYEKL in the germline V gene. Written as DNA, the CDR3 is TGCGCCAGCAGCCAACAAACTCTCCGCCTTTCGGGACTAGCTACCGATGAGCAGTTCTTC. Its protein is CASSQQTLRLSGLATDEQFF.

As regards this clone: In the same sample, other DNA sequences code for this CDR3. The CDR3 sequence is CASSQGPGKNTGELFF. The CDR3 nucleotides read TGCGCCAGCAGCCAAGGGCCAGGGAAGAACACCGGGGAGCTGTTTTTT. The chain couples TRBV4-3 to TRBJ2-2; D may be TRBD1 (5 bases). Trimming stripped 1 base from V and 1 base from J, with 10 bases between. The CDR3 loop spans 16 amino acids. Germline assignment: CDR1 LGHNA and CDR2 YSLEER.

The CDR3 DNA sequence: TGTGCCAGCAGCTTAGGGGGCCGGGGGCGCGGGATCCAGACCCAGTACTTC. Protein product: CASSLGGRGRGIQTQYF. J is TRBJ2-5 and V is TRBV13; D could derive from TRBD1 or TRBD2 (6 bases each). The germline gives CDR1 PRHDT, CDR2 FYEKMQ (reference sequence). Trimming took off 0 bases at V and 6 bases at J, with 20 bases between the two ends. The CDR3 sequence is 17 residues long.

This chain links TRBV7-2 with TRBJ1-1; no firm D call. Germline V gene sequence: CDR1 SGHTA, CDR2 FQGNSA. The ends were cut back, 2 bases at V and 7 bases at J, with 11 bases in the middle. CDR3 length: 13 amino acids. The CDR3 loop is CASSLSGGGEAFF. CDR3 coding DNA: TGTGCCAGCAGCTTATCGGGCGGTGGTGAAGCTTTCTTT.

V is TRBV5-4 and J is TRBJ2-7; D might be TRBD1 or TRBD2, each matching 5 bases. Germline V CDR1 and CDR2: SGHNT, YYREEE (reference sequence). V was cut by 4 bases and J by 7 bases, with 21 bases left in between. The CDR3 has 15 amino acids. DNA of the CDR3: TGTGCCAGCAGCCTCGCCGGGACGGAGGCTGGGGAGCAGTACTTC. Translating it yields CASSLAGTEAGEQYF.

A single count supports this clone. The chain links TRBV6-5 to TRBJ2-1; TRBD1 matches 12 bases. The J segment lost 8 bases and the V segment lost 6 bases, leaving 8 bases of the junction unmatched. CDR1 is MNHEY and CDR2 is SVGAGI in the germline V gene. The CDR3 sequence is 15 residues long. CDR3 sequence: CASRGTGGVGDEQFF. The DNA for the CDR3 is TGTGCCAGCAGGGGGACAGGGGGCGTCGGCGATGAGCAGTTCTTC.

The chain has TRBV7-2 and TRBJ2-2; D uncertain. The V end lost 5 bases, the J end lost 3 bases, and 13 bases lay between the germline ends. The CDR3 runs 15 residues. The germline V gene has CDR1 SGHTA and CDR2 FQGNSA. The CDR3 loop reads CASSLRTGDTGELFF. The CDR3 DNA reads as TGTGCCAGCAGCCTGAGAACGGGCGACACCGGGGAGCTGTTTTTT.

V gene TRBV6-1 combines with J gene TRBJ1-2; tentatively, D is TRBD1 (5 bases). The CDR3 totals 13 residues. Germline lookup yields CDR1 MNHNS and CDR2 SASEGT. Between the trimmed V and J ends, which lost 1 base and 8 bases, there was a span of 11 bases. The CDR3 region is CASSEGRVSGYTF. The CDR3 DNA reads TGTGCCAGCAGTGAAGGCAGGGTTAGCGGCTACACCTTC.

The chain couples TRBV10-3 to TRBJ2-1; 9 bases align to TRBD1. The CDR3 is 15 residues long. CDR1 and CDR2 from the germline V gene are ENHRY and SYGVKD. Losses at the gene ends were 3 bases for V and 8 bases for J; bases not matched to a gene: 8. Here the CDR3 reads CAISDGTGKGDEQFF. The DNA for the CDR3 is TGTGCCATCAGTGACGGGACAGGGAAGGGTGATGAGCAGTTCTTC.

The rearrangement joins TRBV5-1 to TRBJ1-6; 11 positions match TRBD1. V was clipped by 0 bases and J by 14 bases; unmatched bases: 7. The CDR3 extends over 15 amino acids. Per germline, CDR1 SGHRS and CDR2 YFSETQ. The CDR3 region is CASSLEGQGAGTLHF. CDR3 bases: TGCGCCAGCAGCTTGGAAGGACAGGGGGCCGGAACCCTCCACTTT.

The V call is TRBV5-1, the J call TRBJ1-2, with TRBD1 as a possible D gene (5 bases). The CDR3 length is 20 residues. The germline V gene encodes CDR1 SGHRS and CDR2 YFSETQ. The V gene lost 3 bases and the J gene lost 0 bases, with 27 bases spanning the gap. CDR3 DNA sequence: TGCGCCAGCAGCTCGACGCCGGGACCGGATTGGCTATCAGCTAACTATGGCTACACCTTC. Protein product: CASSSTPGPDWLSANYGYTF.

CDR3 bases: TGTGCCAGCAGCTTAGTGCGGGGGCAAAGTGGCTACACCTTC. This translates into CASSLVRGQSGYTF. The chain uses TRBV7-8 and TRBJ1-2; D might be TRBD1 (6 bases). This CDR3 spans 14 amino acids. Germline values: CDR1 SGHVS, CDR2 FQNEAQ. V gave up 1 base and J gave up 7 bases, with 13 bases separating them. The full variable domain, its missing parts supplied by reference TRBV7-8 and TRBJ1-2, is GAGVSQSPRYKVAKRGQDVALRCDPISGHVSLFWYQQALGQGPEFLTYFQNEAQLDKSGLPSDRFFAERPEGSVSTLKIQRTQQEDSAVYLCASSLVRGQSGYTFGSGTRLTVV.